This T cell receptor (beta chain) originates from a study of cytomegalovirus exposure and HLA in healthy donors (dated by TCRdb to 2015 to 2018). Regarding the research as a whole: An earlier analysis of 587 of the donors reported roughly 300 Gb of sequence data and some 120 million unique TCR beta sequences from 150 million to 200 million T cells. Every discovery cohort repertoire had been produced on one sequencing platform. Class I and class II HLA loci were covered by the typing at four-digit resolution. The later analysis used no new phenotypic data to find candidate immune exposures, relying instead on TCR beta sequences and their occurrence across donors. The study aimed to test whether signatures of past pathogen exposure could be identified by cataloging public T cell receptors. Approximately 310 gigabases of sequencing data and around 85 million unique TCR sequences made up an early release that covered about 640 HLA-typed donors. The study used immunosequencing to profile the T cell repertoires of 600 to 850 subjects and linked those repertoires to cytomegalovirus serostatus. In a later analysis, previously published TCR beta repertoires from about 640 donors were re-analyzed and high-resolution HLA genotyping was added so that TCR occurrence patterns could be studied. Among the roughly 400 genotyped donors, around 81% belonged to the genetic ancestry cluster associated with self-reported Caucasian donors. Donor age, sex, ethnicity and CMV serostatus were compiled together with the repertoire data. In an earlier analysis of 550 to 700 of the donors, high-throughput TCR beta sequencing was used to judge whether each TCR beta V gene segment behaved as functional or pseudogenic. Typing coverage varied by locus: roughly 629-640 donors for A, B, C, DRB1 and DQB1; roughly 520 for DQA1; over 600 for DPA1; 400 to 480 for DPB1. A later genetic analysis took genome-wide SNP genotypes for about 65% of the roughly 670 donors and used that subset as a discovery cohort. Among some 400 genotyped donors of the cohort, an average of about 240,000 unique TCR beta nucleotide sequences was sequenced per donor, of which about 19% were non-productive. Because of strong linkage in the cohort, four to six DR-DQ haplotypes were treated as single units for association and clustering. A separate validation cohort of roughly 110 different subjects was used in addition to the approximately 670-subject first cohort. To predict cytomegalovirus infection status, the study brought together high-throughput TCR immunosequencing, statistical association of individual TCRs with disease status, and machine learning. The full study reports these points: The earlier analysis of 450 to 700 of the donors excluded approximately 17 rarely observed V segments, including chromosome 9 orphons, because counts were too low. CMV serostatus was the only immune exposure information available for the cohort. According to the authors, the approach could potentially be generalized to other disease states and immunological phenotypes. At a false discovery rate of 0.05, a later analysis linked some 18,000 TCR beta sequences to specific HLA alleles. Only TCR beta chains were sequenced in this cohort, and the absence of alpha or paired-chain data limited detectable features. In a later analysis, HLA-associated TCR beta chains showed more clonal expansion and lower generation probabilities than non-associated chains that were equally common. Roughly uniform sequencing depth across donors was assumed in presence/absence analyses, although this assumption may not hold. Most TCR sequences were seen in very few donors, while some public TCRs were found in many individuals. A few of the identified cytomegalovirus-associated TCR beta chains were confirmed in vitro to be specific for cytomegalovirus antigens. According to a later genetic analysis, donors in an Asian-associated ancestry cluster had fewer N-insertions in productive TCRs than the roughly 660-donor mean. Because HLA typing was unavailable for some donors at each locus, only the typed subset was used in association tests. A later analysis found that most CMV-associated TCR beta chains appeared HLA-restricted, with HLA associations seemingly driven largely by CMV exposure. V-gene and J-gene trimming of TCR beta chains was associated with a missense DCLRE1C variant in a later genetic analysis, and the association was replicated in an independent cohort. Broadly in line with IMGT annotations, most TCR beta V segments showed up in productive rearrangements about 90% or about 30% of the time in an earlier analysis of several hundred of the donors. Correlated functional status among segregating V segments might be attributable to linkage disequilibrium, but an unknown experimental factor could not be ruled out. The study listed 150 to 200 TCR beta chains as associated with cytomegalovirus. A later analysis reported that several top co-occurrence clusters appeared linked to parvovirus B19, influenza, CMV and Epstein-Barr virus. When HLA alleles, especially DR and DQ, strongly co-occurred, attributing TCR associations to individual alleles was difficult. A further reported finding was that TCR beta sequences accurately predicted the HLA-A and HLA-B alleles for most subjects in the first cohort. In both the original and validation cohorts, the classifier was reported to diagnose cytomegalovirus status with high specificity and sensitivity. The sequencing pipeline was judged likely to have produced a cluster of highly shared sequence variants as a technical artifact. In a later analysis, the rate of TCR association differed among HLA loci, with DRB1 alleles having the most associated TCRs and HLA-C alleles having the fewest.

Remarks on this clone: Its antigen remains undetermined. No much larger clone exists at a distance of one base, and base qualities are not known.

The cohort consisted of 666 healthy bone marrow donors. At the time of sampling, every cohort member was nominally healthy, though immune exposures that went unrecorded were likely present. The donor was CMV seronegative and was included in the group of several hundred seronegative cohort members. A peripheral blood sample was collected from each donor, and TCR beta sequencing was performed on peripheral blood mononuclear cells. The Qiagen DNeasy Blood Extraction Kit was used to extract genomic DNA from the blood cell samples. Receptor amplification or capture employed the immunoSEQ multiplex PCR assay. A mixture of 60 forward primers for TCR Vbeta segments and 13 reverse primers for TCR Jbeta segments was used in the multiplex PCR. A multiplex PCR assay on genomic DNA amplified the CDR3 region of rearranged TCR beta genes. Amplified TCR beta libraries were sequenced as 87-base-pair reads on the Illumina HiSeq System. On the study's bioinformatics: In a later analysis, approximately 74 million unique TCR beta chains were counted across the 690 or so repertoires, and roughly 11 million of these chains were shared by at least two donors. Raw reads were error-corrected and collapsed into unique sequences with a nearest-neighbor algorithm that merged closely related sequences to remove PCR and sequencing errors. CDR3 sequences were aligned to IMGT reference sequences to assign V, D and J gene segments. For a sequence to be retained, a match of at least six nucleotides was required to both a V gene segment and a J gene segment. Rearrangements were called productive when the CDR3 lacked stop codons and stayed in frame with V and J; all others were non-productive. CDR3 was defined according to IMGT convention as the region running from the second conserved V-encoded cysteine to the conserved J-encoded phenylalanine. In an earlier analysis of more than 550 of the donors, sequences lacking an unambiguous match to a single V gene segment were excluded. In an earlier analysis of around 590 of the donors, a V segment was called functional when productive rearrangements were above 56.7%, and segregating when the standard deviation between donors exceeded 5%. A statistical classification framework was built to diagnose cytomegalovirus status from the catalog of TCR beta chain sequences. In a later analysis, TCR nucleotide sequences were compared against IMGT/GENE-DB human TR gene sequences so that V and J genes could be assigned. A later analysis assigned CDR3 sequences and most-parsimonious VDJ recombination scenarios with the TCRdist pipeline. A later analysis defined each TCR beta chain by its CDR3 amino acid sequence plus V-gene family, and excluded reads lacking a unique V-gene family. As a way to deal with suspected cross-contamination and a sequencing artifact, a later analysis dropped 450 to 700 nucleotide sequences that were highly shared and had low generation probability. In a later analysis, a clonal expansion index for each public chain was calculated from normalized within-repertoire ranks of inferred template counts. In a later analysis, generation probabilities were computed using a VDJ recombination model fitted to out-of-frame rearrangements, and the results were checked against IGoR. In a later analysis, hypergeometric tests were used to score TCR-TCR, TCR-HLA and TCR-CMV co-occurrence, with a repertoire-size bias correction applied to TCR pairs. In a later analysis, false discovery rates were estimated by permuting HLA or CMV assignments 20 times. In a later analysis, co-occurring TCRs were grouped using DBSCAN, and TCRdist sequence similarity was added for clustering within HLA-allele-positive subsets. Repertoires with fewer than 30,000 or more than 120,000 public chains were left out of co-occurrence clustering, as were about five repertoires with anomalous nucleotide sharing. The table comes from immuneACCESS by way of TCRdb, which keeps in-frame sequences with V and J called. Part of the clones is missing from these tables; in studies checked, under half for an unresolved V gene and the rest for unknown reasons. V and J calls and clone size are as listed in that table; D and trimming were resolved from the DNA. The table for this sample lists more than 90,000 clones; 82% of them were counted only once. The ten largest clones capture approximately 3.6% of the sample.

The specimen sequenced was PBMCs. The clonotype originates from a man in his fifties in good health and CMV-seronegative.

CDR3 region: CASSPTGFYEQYF. Read as DNA, the sequence is TGTGCCAGCAGCCCAACGGGTTTCTACGAGCAGTACTTC. In this chain, TRBV7-2 is recombined with TRBJ2-7; no D segment can be confidently identified. The CDR3 starts with the cysteine, ends with the phenylalanine, and has 13 residues. CDR3 DNA is the only sequence kept; it has 39 bases, read in frame from the first base. V is clipped by 5 bases and J by 3 bases, and the sequence between their germline boundaries is 11 bases long. The CDR1 and CDR2 encoded by the germline V gene are SGHTA and FQGNSA. The full variable domain, with segments outside the CDR3 supplied by the reference TRBV7-2 and TRBJ2-7 proteins, appears as GAGVSQSPSNKVTEKGKDVELRCDPISGHTALYWYRQSLGQGLEFLIYFQGNSAPDKSGLPSDRFSAERTGGSVSTLTIQRTQQEDSAVYLCASSPTGFYEQYFGPGTRLTVT.